The T cell receptor beta chain described here comes from a study of control samples from healthy donors and cancer patients (TCRdb year 2020). As for this clone: The antigen this receptor binds is unknown. It has no much larger one-base neighbor in the sample; base qualities were not kept.

Libraries were built with the immunoSEQ multiplex PCR assay. Not all clones reach the TCRdb copy of this immuneACCESS table, which keeps in-frame sequences only. Checked studies attribute under half of the gap to unresolved V genes and leave the rest unexplained. In this sample the table shows about 55,000 clones, around 90% of which occur a single time. The top ten hold approximately 4% of the sample. Sequenced input: blood. The receptor was isolated from a man aged 50 to 59 in good health.

The CDR3 is CASSLAMDLSSTEAFF. The DNA sequence is TGCGCCAGCAGCTTGGCCATGGACCTCTCATCCACTGAAGCTTTCTTT. The sequence joins TRBV5-1 to TRBJ1-1, with an unclear D gene assignment. CDR1 and CDR2 are drawn from the germline V gene: SGHRS, YFSETQ. The CDR3 goes from the cysteine to the phenylalanine over 16 residues. Only CDR3 DNA remains: 48 bases, in frame from the first base. At the junction V is shortened by 0 bases and J by 4 bases, with 16 bases in between.